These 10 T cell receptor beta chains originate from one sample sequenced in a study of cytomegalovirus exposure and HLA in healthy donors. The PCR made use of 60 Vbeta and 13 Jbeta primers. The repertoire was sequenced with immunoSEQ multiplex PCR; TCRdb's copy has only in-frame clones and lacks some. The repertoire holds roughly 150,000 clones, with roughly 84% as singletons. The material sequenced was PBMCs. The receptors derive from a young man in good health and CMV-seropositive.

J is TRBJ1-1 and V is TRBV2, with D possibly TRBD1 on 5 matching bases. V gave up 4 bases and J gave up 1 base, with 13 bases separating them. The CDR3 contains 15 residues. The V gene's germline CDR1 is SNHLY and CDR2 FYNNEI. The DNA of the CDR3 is TGTGCCAGCAGTGGCGGTAGGGGTGGGAACACTGAAGCTTTCTTT. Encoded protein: CASSGGRGGNTEAFF.

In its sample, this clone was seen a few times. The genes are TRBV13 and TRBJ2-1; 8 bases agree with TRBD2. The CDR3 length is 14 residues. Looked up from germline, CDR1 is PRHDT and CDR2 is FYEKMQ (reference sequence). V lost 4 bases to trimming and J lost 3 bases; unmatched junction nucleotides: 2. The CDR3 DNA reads TGTGCCAGCAGCTCGGGACTAGACTACAATGAGCAGTTCTTC. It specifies CASSSGLDYNEQFF.

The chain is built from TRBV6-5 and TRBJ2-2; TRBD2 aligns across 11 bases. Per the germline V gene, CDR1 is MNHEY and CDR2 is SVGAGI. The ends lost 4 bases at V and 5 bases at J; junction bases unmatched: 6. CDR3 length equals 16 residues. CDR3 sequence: CASSLAGGPRTGELFF. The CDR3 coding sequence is TGTGCCAGCAGTTTAGCGGGAGGGCCAAGGACCGGGGAGCTGTTTTTT.

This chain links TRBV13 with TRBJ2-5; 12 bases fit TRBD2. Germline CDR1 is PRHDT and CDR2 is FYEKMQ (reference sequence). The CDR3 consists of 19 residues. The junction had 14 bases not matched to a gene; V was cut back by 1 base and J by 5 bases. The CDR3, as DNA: TGTGCCAGCAGCTTAGCCCCTCCGGGACTAGCGGGCCCAATGGAGACCCAGTACTTC. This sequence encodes CASSLAPPGLAGPMETQYF. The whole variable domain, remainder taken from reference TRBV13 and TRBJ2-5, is AAGVIQSPRHLIKEKRETATLKCYPIPRHDTVYWYQQGPGQDPQFLISFYEKMQSDKGSIPDRFSAQQFSDYHSELNMSSLELGDSALYFCASSLAPPGLAGPMETQYFGPGTRLLVL.

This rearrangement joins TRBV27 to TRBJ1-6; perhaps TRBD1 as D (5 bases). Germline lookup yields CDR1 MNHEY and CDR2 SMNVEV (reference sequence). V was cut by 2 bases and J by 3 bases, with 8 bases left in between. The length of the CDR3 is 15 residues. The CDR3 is CASSLGQGYNSPLHF. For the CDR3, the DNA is TGTGCCAGCAGTTTAGGGCAGGGCTATAATTCACCCCTCCACTTT.

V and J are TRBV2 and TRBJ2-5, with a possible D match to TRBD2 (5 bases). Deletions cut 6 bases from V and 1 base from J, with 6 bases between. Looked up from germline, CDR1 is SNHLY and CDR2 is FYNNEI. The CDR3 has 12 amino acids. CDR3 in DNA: TGTGCCAGCAGCGAGGGCCAAGAGACCCAGTACTTC. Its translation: CASSEGQETQYF.

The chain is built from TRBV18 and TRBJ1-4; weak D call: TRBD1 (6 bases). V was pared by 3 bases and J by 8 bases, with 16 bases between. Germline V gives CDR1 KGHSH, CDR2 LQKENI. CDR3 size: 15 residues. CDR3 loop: CASSPQSGVREKLFF. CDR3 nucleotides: TGTGCCAGCTCACCGCAGTCAGGGGTACGGGAAAAACTGTTTTTT.

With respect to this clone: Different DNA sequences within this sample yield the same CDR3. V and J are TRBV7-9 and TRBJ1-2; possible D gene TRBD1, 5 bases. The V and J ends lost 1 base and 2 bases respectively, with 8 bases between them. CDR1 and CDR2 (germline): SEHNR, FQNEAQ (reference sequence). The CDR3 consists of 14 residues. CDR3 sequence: CASSLGQGNYGYTF. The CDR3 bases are TGTGCCAGCAGCTTAGGCCAGGGAAACTATGGCTACACCTTC.

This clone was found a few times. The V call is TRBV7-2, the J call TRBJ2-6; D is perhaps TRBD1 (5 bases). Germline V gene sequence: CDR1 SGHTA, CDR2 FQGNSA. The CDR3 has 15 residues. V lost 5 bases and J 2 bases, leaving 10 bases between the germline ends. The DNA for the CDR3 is TGTGCCAGCAGCCCAGGGTACCCTGGGGCCAACGTCCTGACTTTC. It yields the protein CASSPGYPGANVLTF. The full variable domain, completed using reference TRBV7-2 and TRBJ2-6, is GAGVSQSPSNKVTEKGKDVELRCDPISGHTALYWYRQSLGQGLEFLIYFQGNSAPDKSGLPSDRFSAERTGGSVSTLTIQRTQQEDSAVYLCASSPGYPGANVLTFGAGSRLTVL.

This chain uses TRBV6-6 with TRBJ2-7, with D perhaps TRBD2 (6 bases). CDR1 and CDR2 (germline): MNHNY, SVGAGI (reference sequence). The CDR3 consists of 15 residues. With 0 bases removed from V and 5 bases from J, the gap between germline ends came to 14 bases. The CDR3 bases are TGTGCCAGCAGTTACTCGGGGGGAATAGTGAACGAGCAGTACTTC. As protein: CASSYSGGIVNEQYF.